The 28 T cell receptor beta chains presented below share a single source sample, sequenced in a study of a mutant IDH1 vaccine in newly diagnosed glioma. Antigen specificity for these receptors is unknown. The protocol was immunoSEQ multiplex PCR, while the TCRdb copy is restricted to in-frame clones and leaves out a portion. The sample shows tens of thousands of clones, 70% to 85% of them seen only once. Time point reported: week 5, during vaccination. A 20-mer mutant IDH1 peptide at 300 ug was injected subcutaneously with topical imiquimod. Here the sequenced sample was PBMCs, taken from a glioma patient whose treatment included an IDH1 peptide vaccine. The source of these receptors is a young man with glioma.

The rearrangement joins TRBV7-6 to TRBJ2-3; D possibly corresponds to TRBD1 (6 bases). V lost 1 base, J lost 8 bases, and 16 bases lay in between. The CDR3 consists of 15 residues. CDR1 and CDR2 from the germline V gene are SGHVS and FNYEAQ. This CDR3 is CASSLGSTEGGTQYF. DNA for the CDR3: TGTGCCAGCAGCTTAGGCTCGACAGAAGGGGGTACGCAGTATTTT.

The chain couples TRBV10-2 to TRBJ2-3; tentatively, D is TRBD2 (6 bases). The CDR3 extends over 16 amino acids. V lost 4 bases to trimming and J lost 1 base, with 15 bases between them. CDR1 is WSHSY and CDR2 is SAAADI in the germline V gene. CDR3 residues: CASSVSGSRGTDTQYF. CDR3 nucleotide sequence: TGCGCCAGCAGTGTCTCCGGGAGTAGGGGCACAGATACGCAGTATTTT.

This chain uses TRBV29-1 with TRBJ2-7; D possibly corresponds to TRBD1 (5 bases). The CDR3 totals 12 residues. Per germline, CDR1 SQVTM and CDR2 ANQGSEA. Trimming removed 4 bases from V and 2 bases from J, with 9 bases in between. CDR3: CSVAQGTYEQYF. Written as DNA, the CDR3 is TGCAGCGTTGCCCAGGGCACCTACGAGCAGTACTTC.

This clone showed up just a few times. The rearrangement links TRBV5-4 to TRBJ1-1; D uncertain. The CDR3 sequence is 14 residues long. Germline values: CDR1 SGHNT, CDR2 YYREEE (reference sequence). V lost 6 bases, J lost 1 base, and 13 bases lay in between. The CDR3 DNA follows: TGTGCCAGCAACAAGGGAGGGAAGAACACTGAAGCTTTCTTT. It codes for CASNKGGKNTEAFF.

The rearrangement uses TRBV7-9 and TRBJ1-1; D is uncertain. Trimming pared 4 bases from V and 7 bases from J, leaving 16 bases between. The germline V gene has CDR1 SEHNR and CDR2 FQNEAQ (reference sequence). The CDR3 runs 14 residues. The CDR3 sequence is CASSSRRTVNEAFF. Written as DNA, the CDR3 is TGTGCCAGCAGCTCGAGGAGGACGGTAAATGAAGCTTTCTTT.

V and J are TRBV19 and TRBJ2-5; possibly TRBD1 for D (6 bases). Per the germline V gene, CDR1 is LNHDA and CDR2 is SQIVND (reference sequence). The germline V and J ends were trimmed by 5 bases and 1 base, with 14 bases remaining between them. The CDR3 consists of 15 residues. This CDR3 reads CASSPRQDSQETQYF. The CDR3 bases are TGTGCCAGTAGTCCCCGCCAGGACAGCCAAGAGACCCAGTACTTC.

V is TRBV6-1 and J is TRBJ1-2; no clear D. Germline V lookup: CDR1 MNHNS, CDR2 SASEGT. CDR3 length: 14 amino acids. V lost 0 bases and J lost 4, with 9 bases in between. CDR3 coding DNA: TGTGCCAGCAGTGAAGCCGGGTCCCGCTATGGCTACACCTTC. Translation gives CASSEAGSRYGYTF.

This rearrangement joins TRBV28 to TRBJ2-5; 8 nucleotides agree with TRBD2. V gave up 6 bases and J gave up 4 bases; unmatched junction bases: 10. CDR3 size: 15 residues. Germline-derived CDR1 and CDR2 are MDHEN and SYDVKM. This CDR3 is CASRTYRSGGETQYF. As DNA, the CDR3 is TGTGCCAGCAGGACCTATAGGAGCGGGGGAGAGACCCAGTACTTC.

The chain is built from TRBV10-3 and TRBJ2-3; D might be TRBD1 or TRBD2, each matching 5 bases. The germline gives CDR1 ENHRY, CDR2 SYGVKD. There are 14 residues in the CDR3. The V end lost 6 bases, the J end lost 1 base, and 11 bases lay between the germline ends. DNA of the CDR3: TGTGCCATCAGGGGGGACGGAGGCACAGATACGCAGTATTTT. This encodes CAIRGDGGTDTQYF.

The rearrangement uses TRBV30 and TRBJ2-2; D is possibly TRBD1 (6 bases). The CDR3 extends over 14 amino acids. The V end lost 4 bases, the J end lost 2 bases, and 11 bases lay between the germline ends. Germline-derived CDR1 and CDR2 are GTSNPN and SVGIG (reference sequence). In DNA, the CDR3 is TGTGCCTGGACAGGACAGATTAACACCGGGGAGCTGTTTTTT. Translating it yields CAWTGQINTGELFF.

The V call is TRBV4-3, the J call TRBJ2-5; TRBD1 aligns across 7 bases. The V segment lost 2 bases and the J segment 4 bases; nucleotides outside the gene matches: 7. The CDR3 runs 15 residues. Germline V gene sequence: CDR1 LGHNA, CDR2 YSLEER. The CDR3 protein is CASSQTGTERETQYF. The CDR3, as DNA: TGCGCCAGCAGCCAAACCGGGACAGAGCGAGAGACCCAGTACTTC.

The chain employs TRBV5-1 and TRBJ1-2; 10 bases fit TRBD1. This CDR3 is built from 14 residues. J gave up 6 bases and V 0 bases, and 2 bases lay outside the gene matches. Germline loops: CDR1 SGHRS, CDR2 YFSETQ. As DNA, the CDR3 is TGCGCCAGCAGCTTGGGACAGGGGGCTAATGGCTACACCTTC. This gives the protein CASSLGQGANGYTF.

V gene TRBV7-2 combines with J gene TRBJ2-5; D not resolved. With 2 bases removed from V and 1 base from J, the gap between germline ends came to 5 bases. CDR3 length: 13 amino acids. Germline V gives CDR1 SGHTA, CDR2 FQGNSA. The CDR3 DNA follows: TGTGCCAGCAGCTTAAACAGCCAAGAGACCCAGTACTTC. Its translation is CASSLNSQETQYF.

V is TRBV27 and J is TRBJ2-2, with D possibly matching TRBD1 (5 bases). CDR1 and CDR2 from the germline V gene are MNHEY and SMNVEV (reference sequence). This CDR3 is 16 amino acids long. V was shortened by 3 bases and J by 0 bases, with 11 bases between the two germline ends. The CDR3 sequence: CASSFVPRANTGELFF. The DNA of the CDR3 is TGTGCCAGCAGTTTTGTTCCCAGGGCGAACACCGGGGAGCTGTTTTTT.

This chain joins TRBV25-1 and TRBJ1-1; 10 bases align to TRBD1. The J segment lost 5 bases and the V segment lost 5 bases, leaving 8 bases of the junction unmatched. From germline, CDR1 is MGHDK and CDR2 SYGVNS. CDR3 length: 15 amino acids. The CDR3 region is CASSSSGTGATEAFF. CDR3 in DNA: TGTGCCAGCAGTTCCTCCGGGACAGGGGCAACTGAAGCTTTCTTT.

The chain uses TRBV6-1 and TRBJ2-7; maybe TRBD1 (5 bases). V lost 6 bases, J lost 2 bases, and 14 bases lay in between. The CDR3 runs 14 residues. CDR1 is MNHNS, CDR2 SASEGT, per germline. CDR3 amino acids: CASREQGVTYEQYF. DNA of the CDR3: TGTGCCAGCAGAGAGCAGGGCGTTACCTACGAGCAGTACTTC.

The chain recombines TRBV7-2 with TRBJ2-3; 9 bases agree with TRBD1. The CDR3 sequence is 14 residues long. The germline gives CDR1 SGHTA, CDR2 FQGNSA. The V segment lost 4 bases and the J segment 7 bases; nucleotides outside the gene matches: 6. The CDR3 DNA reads TGTGCCAGCAGCTGGGGGACAGGGCAAAATACGCAGTATTTT. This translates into CASSWGTGQNTQYF.

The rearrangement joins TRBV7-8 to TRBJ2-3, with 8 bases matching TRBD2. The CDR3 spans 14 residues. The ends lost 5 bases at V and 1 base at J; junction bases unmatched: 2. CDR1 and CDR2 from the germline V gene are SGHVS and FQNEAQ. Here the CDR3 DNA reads TGTGCCAGCAGCCTGACTAGCGGCACAGATACGCAGTATTTT. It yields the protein CASSLTSGTDTQYF.

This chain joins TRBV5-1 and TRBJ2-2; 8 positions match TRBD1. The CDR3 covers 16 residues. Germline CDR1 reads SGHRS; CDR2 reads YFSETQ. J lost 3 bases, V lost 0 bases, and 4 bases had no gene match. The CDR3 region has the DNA TGCGCCAGCAGCTTGGCAGGGGGCAGAGACACCGGGGAGCTGTTTTTT. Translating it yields CASSLAGGRDTGELFF.

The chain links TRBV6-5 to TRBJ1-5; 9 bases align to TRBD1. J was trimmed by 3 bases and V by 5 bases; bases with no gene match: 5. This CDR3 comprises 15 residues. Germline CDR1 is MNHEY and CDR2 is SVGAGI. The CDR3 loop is CASSPGTGFNQPQHF. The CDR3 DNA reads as TGTGCCAGCAGTCCAGGGACAGGGTTCAATCAGCCCCAGCATTTT.

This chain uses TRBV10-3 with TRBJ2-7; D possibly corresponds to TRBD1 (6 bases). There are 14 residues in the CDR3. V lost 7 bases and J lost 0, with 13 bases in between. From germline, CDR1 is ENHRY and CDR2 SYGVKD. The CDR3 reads CAITARGSSYEQYF. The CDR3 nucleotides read TGTGCCATCACCGCGAGGGGGAGCTCCTACGAGCAGTACTTC.

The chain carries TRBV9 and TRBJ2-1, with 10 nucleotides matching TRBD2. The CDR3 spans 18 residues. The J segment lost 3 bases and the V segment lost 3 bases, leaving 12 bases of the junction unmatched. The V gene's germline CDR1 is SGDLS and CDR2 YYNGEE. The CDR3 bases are TGTGCCAGCAGCGATAGCGGGAGGTCGTACTCAGTCTACAATGAGCAGTTCTTC. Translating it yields CASSDSGRSYSVYNEQFF.

The CDR3 is CAWSPIGRPAETQYF. In nucleotides, the CDR3 is TGTGCCTGGAGTCCCATCGGGCGCCCGGCAGAGACCCAGTACTTC. This chain links TRBV30 with TRBJ2-5; no firm D call. The V end was cut by 2 bases, the J end by 4 bases, with 17 bases between. Looked up from germline, CDR1 is GTSNPN and CDR2 is SVGIG (reference sequence). The CDR3 totals 15 residues.

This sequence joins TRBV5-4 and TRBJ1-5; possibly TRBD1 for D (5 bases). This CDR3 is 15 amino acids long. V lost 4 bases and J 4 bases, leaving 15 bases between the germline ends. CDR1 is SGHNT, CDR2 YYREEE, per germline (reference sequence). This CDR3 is CASSRQGYANQPQHF. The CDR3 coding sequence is TGTGCCAGCAGCCGCCAGGGTTACGCGAATCAGCCCCAGCATTTT.

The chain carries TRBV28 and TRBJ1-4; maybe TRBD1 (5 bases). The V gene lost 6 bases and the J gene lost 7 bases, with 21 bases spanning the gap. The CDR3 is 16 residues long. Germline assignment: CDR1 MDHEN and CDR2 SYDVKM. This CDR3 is CASSIPGSGLGEKLFF. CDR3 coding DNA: TGTGCCAGCAGCATACCAGGGTCCGGGTTAGGTGAAAAACTGTTTTTT.

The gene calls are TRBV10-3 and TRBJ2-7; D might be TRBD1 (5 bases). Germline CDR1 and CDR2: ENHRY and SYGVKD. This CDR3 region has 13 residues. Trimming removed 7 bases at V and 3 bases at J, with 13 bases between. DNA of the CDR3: TGTGCCATCACCGGACAAGAACGCTACGAGCAGTACTTC. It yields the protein CAITGQERYEQYF.

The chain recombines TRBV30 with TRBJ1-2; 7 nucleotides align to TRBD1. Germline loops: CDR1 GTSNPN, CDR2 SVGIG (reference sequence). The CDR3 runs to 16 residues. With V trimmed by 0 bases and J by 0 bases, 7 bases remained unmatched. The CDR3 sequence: CAWSVVWDSPNYGYTF. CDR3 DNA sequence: TGTGCCTGGAGTGTAGTTTGGGACAGCCCTAACTATGGCTACACCTTC.

The CDR3 bases are TGTGCCAGCAGCTCAACGTCCCGGGACAGGGAACAATCTTATGAAGCTTTCTTT. Translating it yields CASSSTSRDREQSYEAFF. The rearrangement uses TRBV7-9 and TRBJ1-1, with TRBD1 identical over 9 bases. Germline V gene sequence: CDR1 SEHNR, CDR2 FQNEAQ (reference sequence). The CDR3 is 18 amino acids. J lost 7 bases, V lost 4 bases, and 19 bases had no gene match.